One sample yielded the 22 T cell receptor beta chains listed below, sequenced in a study of beta chain features in type 1 diabetes. General observations from the study: Shorter TCRB CDR3s, moderately but significantly so, were found in Type 1 diabetes patients in all four CD4+ subsets.

Investigators reverse transcribed all isolated RNA, so they sequenced expressed TCRB transcripts. Some clones are missing from TCRdb's copy, which holds only in-frame ones; the method was immunoSEQ multiplex PCR. The sample has some 350,000 clones; around an eighth are singletons. These receptors lack a known antigen. Sequencing was done on a sample of naive CD4+ T cells from blood. The receptors were sampled from a woman younger than 30 with type 1 diabetes.

This chain uses TRBV30 with TRBJ2-1, with D hard to call. Germline V CDR1 and CDR2: GTSNPN, SVGIG (reference sequence). V gave up 4 bases and J gave up 7 bases, with 20 bases separating them. The CDR3 contains 15 residues. This CDR3 reads CAWKATTPKLNEQFF. In DNA form, the CDR3 reads TGTGCCTGGAAGGCCACTACCCCCAAGTTAAATGAGCAGTTCTTC.

V usage is TRBV5-6 and J usage is TRBJ1-4; D unresolved. The V gene's germline CDR1 is SGHDT and CDR2 YYEEEE. V was cut by 4 bases and J by 8 bases, with 18 bases left in between. This CDR3 region has 15 residues. The CDR3 DNA reads as TGTGCCAGCAGCCCTGGGCCAAATCGGTCCGAAAAACTGTTTTTT. Encoded protein: CASSPGPNRSEKLFF.

This clone showed up just a few times. This chain joins TRBV5-1 and TRBJ1-2, with 7 nucleotides matching TRBD1. CDR1 and CDR2 from the germline V gene are SGHRS and YFSETQ. The CDR3 runs 16 residues. V lost 0 bases, J lost 8 bases, and 13 bases stayed unmatched. The DNA of the CDR3 is TGCGCCAGCAGCTTGGTCCCCGGACAGGCGGCTAGGGGCTACACCTTC. It encodes CASSLVPGQAARGYTF. The whole variable domain, remainder taken from reference TRBV5-1 and TRBJ1-2, is KAGVTQTPRYLIKTRGQQVTLSCSPISGHRSVSWYQQTPGQGLQFLFEYFSETQRNKGNFPGRFSGRQFSNSRSEMNVSTLELGDSALYLCASSLVPGQAARGYTFGSGTRLTVV.

The gene calls are TRBV27 and TRBJ2-1; D not certain. The V end was cut by 4 bases, the J end by 0 bases, with 10 bases between. Germline CDR1 is MNHEY and CDR2 is SMNVEV (reference sequence). This CDR3 has 15 residues. The CDR3 DNA follows: TGTGCCAGCAGTTCGGCGGCCAGCTCCTACAATGAGCAGTTCTTC. Encoded protein: CASSSAASSYNEQFF.

This clone has more than one count but fewer than ten. The CDR3 protein is CASSLFGRETEAFF. The CDR3 DNA follows: TGCGCCAGCAGCTTGTTTGGGCGTGAGACTGAAGCTTTCTTT. The chain has TRBV5-1 and TRBJ1-1; no firm D call. The CDR3 consists of 14 residues. Germline-derived CDR1 and CDR2 are SGHRS and YFSETQ. The V end was cut by 1 base, the J end by 5 bases, with 12 bases between.

The J gene is TRBJ2-6, the V gene TRBV7-2; D uncertain. V lost 2 bases, J lost 8 bases, and 7 bases lay in between. This CDR3 is 13 amino acids long. Germline lookup yields CDR1 SGHTA and CDR2 FQGNSA. Here the CDR3 reads CASSLYGSNVLTF. The DNA of the CDR3 is TGTGCCAGCAGCTTATACGGGTCCAACGTCCTGACTTTC. Together with reference TRBV7-2 and TRBJ2-6, the CDR3 gives the full variable domain: GAGVSQSPSNKVTEKGKDVELRCDPISGHTALYWYRQSLGQGLEFLIYFQGNSAPDKSGLPSDRFSAERTGGSVSTLTIQRTQQEDSAVYLCASSLYGSNVLTFGAGSRLTVL.

A few counts support this clone. This sample also contains other DNA sequences that code for the same CDR3. This chain uses TRBV18 with TRBJ2-7; TRBD2 agrees at 11 bases. V trimming: 3 bases; J trimming: 6 bases; junction bases outside the gene matches: 1. Germline lookup yields CDR1 KGHSH and CDR2 LQKENI. The CDR3 contains 13 residues. CDR3 region: CASSPLAGGEQYV. The CDR3 nucleotides are TGTGCCAGCTCACCCCTAGCGGGGGGCGAGCAGTACGTC.

This clone appeared a few times. V and J are TRBV4-3 and TRBJ1-2, with D possibly TRBD1 on 6 matching bases. Germline V gives CDR1 LGHNA, CDR2 YSLEER. The V end was cut by 2 bases, the J end by 2 bases, with 12 bases between. The length of the CDR3 is 15 residues. Here the CDR3 reads CASSQKTGGNYGYTF. The CDR3, as DNA: TGCGCCAGCAGCCAAAAGACAGGTGGAAACTATGGCTACACCTTC.

This clone was counted only a few times. The chain joins TRBV7-2 to TRBJ2-1; 7 nucleotides align to TRBD2. V trimming: 4 bases; J trimming: 2 bases; junction bases outside the gene matches: 11. The CDR3 extends over 17 amino acids. CDR1 and CDR2 (germline): SGHTA, FQGNSA. The CDR3 coding sequence is TGTGCCAGCAGCTCCCCAGGTGGGGGGGGACCCTACAATGAGCAGTTCTTC. It yields the protein CASSSPGGGGPYNEQFF.

The chain is built from TRBV6-6 and TRBJ1-1; D uncertain. The CDR3 extends over 13 amino acids. V lost 2 bases to trimming and J lost 4 bases, with 8 bases between them. Germline CDR1 reads MNHNY; CDR2 reads SVGAGI (reference sequence). The CDR3 DNA sequence: TGTGCCAGCAGTTACAGGGAGGGCACTGAAGCTTTCTTT. Translation: CASSYREGTEAFF.

This clone was seen a handful of times. The chain couples TRBV18 to TRBJ2-6, with 7 bases fitting TRBD1. Per germline, CDR1 KGHSH and CDR2 LQKENI. This CDR3 has 16 residues. V lost 5 bases, J lost 0 bases, and 4 bases stayed unmatched. The CDR3 is CASSGQVISGANVLTF. The CDR3 DNA follows: TGTGCCAGCTCAGGACAGGTCATCTCTGGGGCCAACGTCCTGACTTTC.

The V call is TRBV25-1, the J call TRBJ1-1; 7 bases match TRBD1. With V trimmed by 7 bases and J by 3 bases, 8 bases remained unmatched. The CDR3 has 14 residues. CDR1 and CDR2 (germline): MGHDK, SYGVNS. The CDR3 DNA sequence: TGTGCCAGCACACCCATTGACAGGGACACTGAAGCTTTCTTT. Residues: CASTPIDRDTEAFF.

The gene calls are TRBV10-1 and TRBJ2-5, with a weak D call TRBD1 (6 bases). V was shortened by 6 bases and J by 2 bases, with 10 bases between the two germline ends. Germline CDR1 is WNHNN and CDR2 is SYGVQD (reference sequence). This CDR3 comprises 13 residues. Here the CDR3 reads CASSPGQQETQYF. In DNA, the CDR3 is TGCGCCAGCAGCCCCGGACAGCAAGAGACCCAGTACTTC.

The J gene is TRBJ1-1, the V gene TRBV4-2; the D gene is possibly TRBD1 (5 bases). Germline assignment: CDR1 LGHNA and CDR2 YNFKEQ. This CDR3 comprises 16 residues. Trimming pared 1 base from V and 2 bases from J, leaving 14 bases between. As DNA, the CDR3 is TGTGCCAGCAGCCAAGCCCGCGGGGCCAGTAACACTGAAGCTTTCTTT. This translates into CASSQARGASNTEAFF.

This clone was picked up a small number of times. The V and J genes are TRBV18 and TRBJ2-5; D unresolved. CDR1 KGHSH and CDR2 LQKENI come from the germline V gene. V lost 2 bases and J lost 1, with 5 bases in between. The CDR3 contains 13 residues. For the CDR3, the DNA is TGTGCCAGCTCACCAGGAGTCCAAGAGACCCAGTACTTC. This encodes CASSPGVQETQYF.

This chain uses TRBV10-3 with TRBJ2-7, with TRBD1 matching 8 bases. V was clipped by 5 bases and J by 7 bases; unmatched bases: 7. The CDR3 consists of 13 residues. Per germline, CDR1 ENHRY and CDR2 SYGVKD. CDR3 loop: CAISMDRVGEQYV. The CDR3 bases are TGTGCCATCAGTATGGACAGGGTGGGGGAGCAGTACGTC.

This clone has only a few counts. J is TRBJ2-7 and V is TRBV9; 10 bases align to TRBD2. Germline V gene sequence: CDR1 SGDLS, CDR2 YYNGEE. V lost 1 base and J lost 4; bases outside the gene matches: 8. This CDR3 is built from 16 residues. CDR3 amino acids: CASSVSVAGGSYEQYF. The CDR3, as DNA: TGTGCCAGCAGCGTATCCGTAGCGGGAGGCTCGTACGAGCAGTACTTC.

In this sample, this clone turned up a few times. The V call is TRBV5-1, the J call TRBJ2-7; 9 bases map to TRBD2. J gave up 4 bases and V 2 bases, and 7 bases lay outside the gene matches. The germline V gene encodes CDR1 SGHRS and CDR2 YFSETQ. The CDR3 has 15 residues. CDR3 in DNA: TGCGCCAGCAGCTTTTATCCTAGCGGGACGTACGAGCAGTACTTC. Protein sequence: CASSFYPSGTYEQYF.

Details on this clone: This sample includes further DNA sequences coding for the same CDR3. The chain links TRBV28 to TRBJ2-3; D is perhaps TRBD2 (7 bases). This CDR3 has 15 residues. Deletions cut 2 bases from V and 0 bases from J, with 9 bases between. Germline values: CDR1 MDHEN, CDR2 SYDVKM. CDR3 coding DNA: TGTGCCAGCAGTTTAGGGGGGGCGAGCACAGATACGCAGTATTTT. It translates to CASSLGGASTDTQYF. The complete variable domain, with remaining parts taken from reference TRBV28 and TRBJ2-3, reads DVKVTQSSRYLVKRTGEKVFLECVQDMDHENMFWYRQDPGLGLRLIYFSYDVKMKEKGDIPEGYSVSREKKERFSLILESASTNQTSMYLCASSLGGASTDTQYFGPGTRLTVL.

The chain combines TRBV7-9 with TRBJ2-2; no reliable D call. Trimming took off 5 bases at V and 6 bases at J, with 13 bases between the two ends. Looked up from germline, CDR1 is SEHNR and CDR2 is FQNEAQ (reference sequence). The CDR3 sequence is 14 residues long. CDR3 region: CASSLQLSAGELFF. The DNA for the CDR3 is TGTGCCAGCAGCCTTCAGTTAAGCGCCGGGGAGCTGTTTTTT.

About this clone: The junction does not match germline at one end; this may be a read error. This rearrangement joins TRBV29-1 to TRBJ1-1, with 7 bases identical to TRBD1. Germline CDR1 reads SQVTM; CDR2 reads ANQGSEA. The CDR3 is made up of 14 amino acids. The CDR3 nucleotides read TGCAGCGGGACGATCGGGACAGCCGATGCACCCCCAAGGTTT. The encoded protein is CSGTIGTADAPPRF. Full variable domain (missing parts from reference TRBV29-1 and TRBJ1-1): SAVISQKPSRDICQRGTSLTIQCQVDSQVTMMFWYRQQPGQSLTLIATANQGSEATYESGFVIDKFPISRPNLTFSTLTVSNMSPEDSSIYLCSGTIGTADAPPRFGQGTRLTVV.

This clone was seen more than once but under ten times. The rearrangement joins TRBV7-6 to TRBJ1-5; 9 nucleotides line up with TRBD1. CDR3 length: 14 residues. Germline V gene data show CDR1 as SGHVS and CDR2 as FNYEAQ. Trimming removed 6 bases from V and 7 bases from J; junction bases left unmatched: 7. The CDR3 DNA reads as TGTGCCAGCAGTTGGGGACAGGGCCTACAGCCCCAGCATTTT. Amino acid sequence: CASSWGQGLQPQHF.